This T cell receptor (beta chain) was documented in a study of HIV-infected children after antiretroviral therapy interruption. RNA-based 3' RACE libraries used unique molecular identifiers. TCRdb ran MiXCR on the 3' RACE reads and lists one entry per CDR3 protein. The data show fewer than 100,000 distinct CDR3 sequences, with roughly 6.4% seen just once and 0.9% to 1.4% held by the top ten. The CDR3 loop spans 15 amino acids. Looked up from germline, CDR1 is MGHDK and CDR2 is SYGVNS. Trimming removed 9 bases at V and 3 bases at J, with 18 bases between. Treatment noted: PENTA 11 planned treatment interruption arm or continuous ART arm.

This sequence joins TRBV25-1 and TRBJ2-4; no reliable D call. The clonotype was recovered from a pool of human donors with HIV. The sequenced sample was CD45RA+ CD4+ T cells from PBMCs, pooled from several time points, obtained from a donor given antiretroviral therapy, either interrupted or continuous. Specified subset: naive CD4+ CD45RA+ CD45RO- T cells. CDR3 amino acids: CASSMPGDGKNIQYF. CDR3 nucleotide sequence: TGTGCCAGTAGTATGCCCGGAGACGGCAAAAACATTCAGTACTTC.